The 5 T cell receptor beta chains below come from one sample, sequenced in a study of human T cells and chemical hapten exposure. MiXCR, applied by TCRdb to the RACE reads, yields one record per CDR3 protein. The sample holds fewer than 60,000 distinct CDR3 sequences, over 9% seen once. The sample's time point: pre-sensitization, week 0. Treatment described: therapeutic diphenylcyclopropenone sensitization with weekly scalp DPC. Sample: whole blood, taken in connection with sensitization to the hapten diphenylcyclopropenone (DPC). These receptors were taken from a middle-aged woman with alopecia areata. Some clones in this sample may be carry-over from other donors' samples.

This clonotype was counted many times. The V gene is TRBV11-2, the J gene TRBJ2-6; 9 bases align to TRBD1. The CDR3 has 17 residues. V trimming: 8 bases; J trimming: 0 bases; junction bases outside the gene matches: 8. The germline V gene has CDR1 SGHAT and CDR2 FQNNGV. The CDR3 loop reads CASGQGQGYSGANVLTF. DNA of the CDR3: TGTGCCAGCGGCCAGGGACAGGGATACTCTGGGGCCAACGTCCTGACTTTC.

This clonotype was observed a handful of times. The rearrangement links TRBV6-5 to TRBJ1-3; D unresolved. V lost 11 bases and J 8 bases, leaving 7 bases between the germline ends. CDR1 is MNHEY, CDR2 SVGAGI, per germline. The CDR3 sequence is 9 residues long. The CDR3 spells CAHPDTIYF. The CDR3 coding sequence is TGTGCCCACCCGGACACCATATATTTT.

The table lists this clonotype with many counts. The chain recombines TRBV6-2 or TRBV6-3 with TRBJ1-2, with D unclear. The germline V and J ends were trimmed by 5 bases and 4 bases, with 8 bases remaining between them. The CDR3 has 12 residues. Germline V gene sequence: CDR1 MNHEY, CDR2 SVGEGT. CDR3 coding DNA: TGTGCCAGCAGTGGCGGAACCTATGGCTACACCTTC. Protein product: CASSGGTYGYTF.

The chain combines TRBV12-3 or TRBV12-4 with TRBJ1-1; D remains unclear. Trimming pared 5 bases from V and 1 base from J, leaving 23 bases between. The CDR3 loop spans 18 amino acids. The CDR3: CASSLEPFGGRRNTEAFF. CDR3 bases: TGTGCCAGCAGTCTTGAACCCTTTGGAGGCAGGCGGAACACTGAAGCTTTCTTT.

This chain links TRBV7-2 with TRBJ2-1, with D maybe TRBD2 (5 bases). The germline CDR1 and CDR2 sequences are SGHTA and FQGNSA. The germline V and J ends were trimmed by 5 bases and 6 bases, with 11 bases remaining between them. The CDR3 is made up of 13 amino acids. CDR3 region: CASSPPSRNEQFF. CDR3 DNA sequence: TGTGCCAGCAGCCCCCCTAGCCGCAATGAGCAGTTCTTC.